These T cell receptor beta chains were read from a single sample in a study of blood T cell repertoires in COVID-19. Measured with immunoSEQ multiplex PCR; TCRdb has only the in-frame clones, and not every one. The sample includes tens of thousands of clones, more than 70% seen only once; the top ten take about 20%. What was sequenced was peripheral blood. Source of these receptors: a man aged 25 to 45 with COVID-19, enrolled during active disease. CDR3s include the opening cysteine and the closing phenylalanine or tryptophan. The D gene is left open where the match is weak. Clone size appears in some rows only: once, few, many, or a class for an expanded clone.

d_call: .
v_call: TRBV28
j_call: TRBJ1-1
clone_size: .
cdr3_aa: CASSSTVPEAFF
cdr3_nt: TGTGCCAGCAGTTCGACAGTCCCTGAAGCTTTCTTT

d_call: TRBD1
v_call: TRBV18
j_call: TRBJ1-1
clone_size: .
cdr3_aa: CASSPGQATLAFF
cdr3_nt: TGTGCCAGCTCCCCCGGACAGGCTACATTAGCTTTCTTT

d_call: TRBD1
v_call: TRBV28
j_call: TRBJ2-1
clone_size: .
cdr3_aa: CASSTGPGQASYNEQFF
cdr3_nt: TGTGCCAGCAGTACCGGGCCGGGACAGGCGAGCTACAATGAGCAGTTCTTC

d_call: TRBD1
v_call: TRBV28
j_call: TRBJ1-2
clone_size: .
cdr3_aa: CASSLSGQGAEGYTF
cdr3_nt: TGTGCCAGCAGTTTGAGCGGCCAGGGGGCGGAAGGCTACACCTTC

d_call: TRBD1
v_call: TRBV24-1
j_call: TRBJ2-5
clone_size: .
cdr3_aa: CATSEPDRGETQYF
cdr3_nt: TGTGCCACCAGTGAGCCAGACAGGGGGGAGACCCAGTACTTC

d_call: TRBD2
v_call: TRBV10-1
j_call: TRBJ2-1
clone_size: once
cdr3_aa: CASSGTSEYNEQFF
cdr3_nt: TGCGCCAGCAGTGGGACTAGCGAGTACAATGAGCAGTTCTTC

d_call: TRBD1
v_call: TRBV9
j_call: TRBJ2-2
clone_size: .
cdr3_aa: CASSVAGGYMGVAGELFF
cdr3_nt: TGTGCCAGCAGCGTAGCAGGGGGATACATGGGGGTCGCCGGGGAGCTGTTTTTT

d_call: TRBD1
v_call: TRBV5-1
j_call: TRBJ1-3
clone_size: few
cdr3_aa: CASSLAGGSGNTIYF
cdr3_nt: TGCGCCAGCAGCTTGGCAGGGGGCTCAGGAAACACCATATATTTT

d_call: .
v_call: TRBV5-1
j_call: TRBJ2-5
clone_size: .
cdr3_aa: CASSFKETQYF
cdr3_nt: TGCGCCAGCAGCTTTAAAGAGACCCAGTACTTC

d_call: TRBD2
v_call: TRBV4-1
j_call: TRBJ2-1
clone_size: .
cdr3_aa: CASSIAGGDNEQFF
cdr3_nt: TGCGCCAGCAGCATAGCGGGAGGGGATAATGAGCAGTTCTTC

d_call: TRBD1
v_call: TRBV3-1/TRBV3-2
j_call: TRBJ2-3
clone_size: .
cdr3_aa: CAADSSGQGEDTQYF
cdr3_nt: TGTGCCGCCGACTCCTCGGGACAGGGTGAAGATACGCAGTATTTT

d_call: .
v_call: TRBV6-2/TRBV6-3
j_call: TRBJ2-7
clone_size: few
cdr3_aa: CASSSLSSLGRNGAYEQYF
cdr3_nt: TGTGCCAGCAGTTCCCTCAGCAGTTTAGGTCGAAACGGGGCCTACGAGCAGTACTTC

d_call: TRBD1
v_call: TRBV7-9
j_call: TRBJ2-7
clone_size: .
cdr3_aa: CASSSPGQGFNSSYEQYF
cdr3_nt: TGTGCCAGCAGCTCGCCGGGACAGGGATTCAATTCTAGTTACGAGCAGTACTTC

d_call: TRBD2
v_call: TRBV7-3
j_call: TRBJ2-2
clone_size: .
cdr3_aa: CASSLLAGGTGELFF
cdr3_nt: TGTGCCAGCAGCTTACTAGCGGGAGGCACCGGGGAGCTGTTTTTT

d_call: TRBD2
v_call: TRBV18
j_call: TRBJ2-1
clone_size: .
cdr3_aa: CASSLPGLVNEQFF
cdr3_nt: TGTGCCAGCTCACTTCCGGGACTAGTCAATGAGCAGTTCTTC

d_call: .
v_call: TRBV3-1/TRBV3-2
j_call: TRBJ1-1
clone_size: .
cdr3_aa: CASSRKGGGGEAFF
cdr3_nt: TGTGCCAGCAGCCGAAAAGGTGGCGGGGGTGAAGCTTTCTTT

d_call: .
v_call: TRBV5-1
j_call: TRBJ2-5
clone_size: .
cdr3_aa: CASSQQVQETQYF
cdr3_nt: TGCGCCAGCAGCCAACAAGTTCAAGAGACCCAGTACTTC

d_call: .
v_call: TRBV9
j_call: TRBJ2-5
clone_size: .
cdr3_aa: CASSVYPASEETQYF
cdr3_nt: TGTGCCAGCAGCGTTTATCCCGCTAGCGAAGAGACCCAGTACTTC

d_call: TRBD1
v_call: TRBV30
j_call: TRBJ1-4
clone_size: .
cdr3_aa: CAWTTGGNEKLFF
cdr3_nt: TGTGCCTGGACGACAGGGGGGAATGAAAAACTGTTTTTT

d_call: .
v_call: TRBV29-1
j_call: TRBJ1-2
clone_size: .
cdr3_aa: CSVGEGYGYTF
cdr3_nt: TGCAGCGTAGGGGAGGGCTATGGCTACACCTTC

d_call: TRBD1
v_call: TRBV4-1
j_call: TRBJ1-2
clone_size: .
cdr3_aa: CASSQDKAGGNYGYTF
cdr3_nt: TGCGCCAGCAGCCAAGATAAGGCAGGGGGCAACTATGGCTACACCTTC

d_call: TRBD1
v_call: TRBV12-3/TRBV12-4
j_call: TRBJ1-2
clone_size: .
cdr3_aa: CASSKGQDYGYTF
cdr3_nt: TGTGCCAGCAGTAAAGGACAGGACTATGGCTACACCTTC

d_call: .
v_call: TRBV10-3
j_call: TRBJ1-2
clone_size: .
cdr3_aa: CAISEEGVGYTF
cdr3_nt: TGTGCCATCAGTGAGGAGGGGGTTGGCTACACCTTC

d_call: TRBD2
v_call: TRBV7-2
j_call: TRBJ2-2
clone_size: .
cdr3_aa: CASSLGLRLAGFLSGELFF
cdr3_nt: TGTGCCAGCAGCCTTGGCCTGAGACTAGCGGGATTCTTGTCCGGGGAGCTGTTTTTT

d_call: TRBD2
v_call: TRBV11-3
j_call: TRBJ2-7
clone_size: .
cdr3_aa: CASSPGGEQYF
cdr3_nt: TGTGCCAGCAGCCCCGGGGGGGAGCAGTACTTC

d_call: .
v_call: TRBV25-1
j_call: TRBJ2-6
clone_size: .
cdr3_aa: CASSELDSTNVLTF
cdr3_nt: TGTGCCAGCAGTGAACTAGATTCGACCAACGTCCTGACTTTC

d_call: TRBD1
v_call: TRBV23-1
j_call: TRBJ2-5
clone_size: .
cdr3_aa: CASSHQKGQGVKTQYF
cdr3_nt: TGCGCCAGCAGTCACCAAAAGGGACAGGGGGTAAAGACCCAGTACTTC

d_call: .
v_call: TRBV19
j_call: TRBJ1-3
clone_size: medium-sized
cdr3_aa: CASSIQGTGNTIYF
cdr3_nt: TGTGCCAGTAGTATCCAGGGTACTGGAAACACCATATATTTT

d_call: TRBD1
v_call: TRBV4-1
j_call: TRBJ2-6
clone_size: .
cdr3_aa: CASSQTGGRGANVLTF
cdr3_nt: TGCGCCAGCAGCCAAACAGGGGGAAGAGGGGCCAACGTCCTGACTTTC

d_call: .
v_call: TRBV24-1
j_call: TRBJ2-5
clone_size: .
cdr3_aa: CATRANFQETQYF
cdr3_nt: TGTGCCACCAGAGCCAATTTCCAAGAGACCCAGTACTTC

d_call: .
v_call: TRBV12-3/TRBV12-4
j_call: TRBJ2-1
clone_size: .
cdr3_aa: CASSPSTYNEQFF
cdr3_nt: TGTGCCAGCAGTCCATCTACCTACAATGAGCAGTTCTTC

d_call: TRBD2
v_call: TRBV7-3
j_call: TRBJ2-7
clone_size: .
cdr3_aa: CASSRGGTGEQYF
cdr3_nt: TGTGCCAGCAGCCGGGGGGGGACCGGAGAGCAGTACTTC

d_call: .
v_call: TRBV7-8
j_call: TRBJ2-3
clone_size: .
cdr3_aa: CASSLARDTDTQYF
cdr3_nt: TGTGCCAGCAGCTTAGCCAGGGACACAGATACGCAGTATTTT

d_call: TRBD1
v_call: TRBV11-3
j_call: TRBJ2-5
clone_size: .
cdr3_aa: CASSLRQGVLQETQYF
cdr3_nt: TGTGCCAGCAGCTTGCGACAGGGGGTACTACAAGAGACCCAGTACTTC

d_call: .
v_call: TRBV4-1
j_call: TRBJ1-2
clone_size: once
cdr3_aa: CASSPGLSNYGYTF
cdr3_nt: TGCGCCAGCAGCCCGGGACTATCTAACTATGGCTACACCTTC

d_call: .
v_call: TRBV6-5
j_call: TRBJ2-2
clone_size: once
cdr3_aa: CASSYRAGWGTGELFF
cdr3_nt: TGTGCCAGCAGTTACCGGGCGGGATGGGGTACCGGGGAGCTGTTTTTT

d_call: TRBD1
v_call: TRBV7-9
j_call: TRBJ1-2
clone_size: few
cdr3_aa: CASSTYRGDYGYTF
cdr3_nt: TGTGCCAGCAGCACTTACAGGGGTGACTATGGCTACACCTTC

d_call: .
v_call: TRBV11-2
j_call: TRBJ1-1
clone_size: once
cdr3_aa: CASSLDWPGVYRATEAFF
cdr3_nt: TGTGCCAGCAGCTTAGATTGGCCGGGAGTCTATAGGGCCACTGAAGCTTTCTTT

d_call: TRBD1
v_call: TRBV29-1
j_call: TRBJ1-1
clone_size: .
cdr3_aa: CSGLTGHGEAFF
cdr3_nt: TGCAGCGGACTGACAGGGCATGGTGAAGCTTTCTTT

d_call: TRBD2
v_call: TRBV7-8
j_call: TRBJ2-3
clone_size: .
cdr3_aa: CASSFSSGSSTDTQYF
cdr3_nt: TGTGCCAGCAGCTTCTCTAGCGGCTCTAGCACAGATACGCAGTATTTT

d_call: .
v_call: TRBV4-3
j_call: TRBJ1-2
clone_size: .
cdr3_aa: CASSQEPGAANYGYTF
cdr3_nt: TGCGCCAGCAGCCAAGAACCAGGGGCGGCTAACTATGGCTACACCTTC

d_call: .
v_call: TRBV7-3
j_call: TRBJ1-1
clone_size: few
cdr3_aa: CASSLGGVMNTEAFF
cdr3_nt: TGTGCCAGCAGCTTAGGAGGAGTCATGAACACTGAAGCTTTCTTT

d_call: .
v_call: TRBV12-3/TRBV12-4
j_call: TRBJ2-2
clone_size: .
cdr3_aa: CASLARVAGELFF
cdr3_nt: TGTGCCAGCCTCGCGAGGGTGGCCGGGGAGCTGTTTTTT

d_call: TRBD2
v_call: TRBV11-3
j_call: TRBJ2-7
clone_size: .
cdr3_aa: CASSLGTSSEQYF
cdr3_nt: TGTGCCAGCAGCTTAGGGACTAGCTCCGAGCAGTACTTC

d_call: TRBD1
v_call: TRBV28
j_call: TRBJ1-4
clone_size: once
cdr3_aa: CASSVQGERKLFF
cdr3_nt: TGTGCCAGCAGTGTCCAGGGGGAACGAAAACTGTTTTTT

d_call: .
v_call: TRBV18
j_call: TRBJ1-3
clone_size: .
cdr3_aa: CASSMTEFGNTIYF
cdr3_nt: TGTGCCAGCTCGATGACAGAATTCGGAAACACCATATATTTT

d_call: .
v_call: TRBV4-3
j_call: TRBJ2-2
clone_size: .
cdr3_aa: CASSPEQLALVGTGELFF
cdr3_nt: TGCGCCAGCAGCCCGGAACAACTAGCCCTCGTAGGGACCGGGGAGCTGTTTTTT

d_call: .
v_call: TRBV19
j_call: TRBJ1-4
clone_size: .
cdr3_aa: CASSITATNEKLFF
cdr3_nt: TGTGCCAGTAGTATAACAGCAACTAATGAAAAACTGTTTTTT

d_call: TRBD2
v_call: TRBV4-1
j_call: TRBJ2-5
clone_size: .
cdr3_aa: CASSQDSREKSIRETQYF
cdr3_nt: TGCGCCAGCAGCCAAGATTCGCGGGAGAAGTCGATTCGAGAGACCCAGTACTTC

d_call: .
v_call: TRBV29-1
j_call: TRBJ2-3
clone_size: .
cdr3_aa: CSVGGADTDTQYF
cdr3_nt: TGCAGCGTTGGAGGCGCCGACACAGATACGCAGTATTTT

d_call: .
v_call: TRBV24-1
j_call: TRBJ1-5
clone_size: once
cdr3_aa: CATSGPNQPQHF
cdr3_nt: TGTGCCACCAGTGGTCCGAATCAGCCCCAGCATTTT

d_call: TRBD1
v_call: TRBV7-9
j_call: TRBJ1-2
clone_size: .
cdr3_aa: CATNRGRPGDGYTF
cdr3_nt: TGTGCCACCAACAGGGGGCGCCCGGGGGATGGCTACACCTTC

d_call: .
v_call: TRBV11-1
j_call: TRBJ1-1
clone_size: .
cdr3_aa: CASSLVGGNTEAFF
cdr3_nt: TGTGCCAGCAGCTTAGTCGGGGGAAACACTGAAGCTTTCTTT

d_call: TRBD1
v_call: TRBV18
j_call: TRBJ2-1
clone_size: few
cdr3_aa: CASSPRPTGESYNEQFF
cdr3_nt: TGTGCCAGCTCACCACGTCCGACAGGGGAGTCCTACAATGAGCAGTTCTTC

d_call: .
v_call: TRBV4-3
j_call: TRBJ1-3
clone_size: .
cdr3_aa: CASSQNGVTQRTGNTIYF
cdr3_nt: TGCGCCAGCAGCCAAAACGGGGTCACACAGAGAACTGGAAACACCATATATTTT

d_call: TRBD1
v_call: TRBV30
j_call: TRBJ1-2
clone_size: .
cdr3_aa: CAWTTGGWNGYTF
cdr3_nt: TGTGCCTGGACAACAGGGGGCTGGAATGGCTACACCTTC

d_call: .
v_call: TRBV7-2
j_call: TRBJ1-5
clone_size: .
cdr3_aa: CASSLGTNQPQHF
cdr3_nt: TGTGCCAGCAGCCTCGGGACAAATCAGCCCCAGCATTTT

d_call: .
v_call: TRBV7-2
j_call: TRBJ1-6
clone_size: .
cdr3_aa: CASSLGWGVNSPLHF
cdr3_nt: TGTGCCAGCAGCTTAGGTTGGGGGGTTAATTCACCCCTCCACTTT

d_call: TRBD1
v_call: TRBV7-9
j_call: TRBJ1-2
clone_size: .
cdr3_aa: CASSSRDRGIYGYTF
cdr3_nt: TGTGCCAGCTCTTCCCGGGACAGGGGGATTTATGGCTACACCTTC